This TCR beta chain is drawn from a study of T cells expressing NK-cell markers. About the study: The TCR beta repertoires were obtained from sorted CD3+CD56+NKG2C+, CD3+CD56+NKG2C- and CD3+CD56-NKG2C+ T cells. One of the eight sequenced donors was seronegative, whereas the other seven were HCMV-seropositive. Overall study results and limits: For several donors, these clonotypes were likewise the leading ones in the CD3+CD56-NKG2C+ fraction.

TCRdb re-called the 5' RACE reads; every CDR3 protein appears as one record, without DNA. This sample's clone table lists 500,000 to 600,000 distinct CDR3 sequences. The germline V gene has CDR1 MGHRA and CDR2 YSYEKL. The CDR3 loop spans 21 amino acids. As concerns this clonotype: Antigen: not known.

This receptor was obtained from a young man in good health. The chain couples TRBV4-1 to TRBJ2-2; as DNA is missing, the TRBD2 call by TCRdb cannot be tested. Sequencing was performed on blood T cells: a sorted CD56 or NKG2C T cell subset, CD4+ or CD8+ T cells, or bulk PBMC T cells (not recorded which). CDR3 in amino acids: CASSQDLPGLAGGPITGELFF.